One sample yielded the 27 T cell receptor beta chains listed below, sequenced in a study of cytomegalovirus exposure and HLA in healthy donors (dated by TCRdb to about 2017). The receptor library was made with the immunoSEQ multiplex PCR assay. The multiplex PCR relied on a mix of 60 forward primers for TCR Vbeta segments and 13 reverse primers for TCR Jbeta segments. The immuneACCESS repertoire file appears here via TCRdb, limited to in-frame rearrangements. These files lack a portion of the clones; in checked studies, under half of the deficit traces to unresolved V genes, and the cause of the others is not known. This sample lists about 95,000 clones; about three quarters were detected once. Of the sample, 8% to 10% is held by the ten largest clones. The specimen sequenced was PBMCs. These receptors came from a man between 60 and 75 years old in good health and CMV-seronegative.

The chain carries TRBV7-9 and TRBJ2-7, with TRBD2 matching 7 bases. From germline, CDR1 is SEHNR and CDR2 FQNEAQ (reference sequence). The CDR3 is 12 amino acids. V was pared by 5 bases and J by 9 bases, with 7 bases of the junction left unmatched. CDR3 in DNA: TGTGCCAGCAGCCCTGGGGGGGAGGGGCAGTACTTC. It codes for CASSPGGEGQYF.

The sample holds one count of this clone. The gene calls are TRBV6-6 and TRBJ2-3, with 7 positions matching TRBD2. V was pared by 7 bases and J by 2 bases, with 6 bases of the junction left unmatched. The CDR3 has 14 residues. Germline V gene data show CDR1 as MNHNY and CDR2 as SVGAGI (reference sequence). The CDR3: CASTSSGDTDTQYF. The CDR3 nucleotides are TGTGCCAGCACCTCCAGCGGGGACACAGATACGCAGTATTTT.

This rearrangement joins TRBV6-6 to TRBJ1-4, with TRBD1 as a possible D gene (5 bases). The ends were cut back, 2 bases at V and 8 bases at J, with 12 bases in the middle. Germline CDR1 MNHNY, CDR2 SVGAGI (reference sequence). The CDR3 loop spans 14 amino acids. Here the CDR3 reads CASSYQGVGEKLFF. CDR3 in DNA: TGTGCCAGCAGTTACCAGGGCGTAGGGGAAAAACTGTTTTTT.

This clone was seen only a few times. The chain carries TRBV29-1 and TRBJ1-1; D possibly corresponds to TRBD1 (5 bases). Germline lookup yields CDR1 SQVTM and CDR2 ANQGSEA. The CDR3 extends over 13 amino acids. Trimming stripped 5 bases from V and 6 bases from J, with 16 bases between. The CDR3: CSVQLGRDAEAFF. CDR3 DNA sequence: TGCAGCGTTCAGTTAGGGAGGGACGCTGAAGCTTTCTTT. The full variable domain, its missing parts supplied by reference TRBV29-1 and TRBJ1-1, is SAVISQKPSRDICQRGTSLTIQCQVDSQVTMMFWYRQQPGQSLTLIATANQGSEATYESGFVIDKFPISRPNLTFSTLTVSNMSPEDSSIYLCSVQLGRDAEAFFGQGTRLTVV.

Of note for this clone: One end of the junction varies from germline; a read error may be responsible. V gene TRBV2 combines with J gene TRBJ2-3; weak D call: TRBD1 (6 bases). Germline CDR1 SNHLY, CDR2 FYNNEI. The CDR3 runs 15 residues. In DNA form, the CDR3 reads TGTGCCAGCACTGAAAGGGGGTTGCGGGCAGATACGCAGTATTTT. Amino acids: CASTERGLRADTQYF.

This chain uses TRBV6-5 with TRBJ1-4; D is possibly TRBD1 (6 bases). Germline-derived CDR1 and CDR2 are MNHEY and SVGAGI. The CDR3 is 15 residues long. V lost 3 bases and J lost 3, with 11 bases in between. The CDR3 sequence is CASSYTGGSNEKLFF. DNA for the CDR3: TGTGCCAGCAGTTATACGGGGGGCTCTAATGAAAAACTGTTTTTT.

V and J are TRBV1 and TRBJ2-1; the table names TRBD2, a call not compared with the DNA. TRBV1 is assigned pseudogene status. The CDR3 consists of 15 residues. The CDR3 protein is CTSTLRDFRGNEQFF. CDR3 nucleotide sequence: TGCACCAGCACCCTTAGGGACTTCCGAGGGAATGAGCAGTTCTTC.

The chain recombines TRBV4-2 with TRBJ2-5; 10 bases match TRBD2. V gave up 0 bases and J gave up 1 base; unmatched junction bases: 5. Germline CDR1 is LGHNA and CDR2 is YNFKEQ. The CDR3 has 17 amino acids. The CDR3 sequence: CASSQDEVAGGQETQYF. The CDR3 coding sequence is TGTGCCAGCAGCCAAGATGAGGTAGCGGGAGGCCAAGAGACCCAGTACTTC.

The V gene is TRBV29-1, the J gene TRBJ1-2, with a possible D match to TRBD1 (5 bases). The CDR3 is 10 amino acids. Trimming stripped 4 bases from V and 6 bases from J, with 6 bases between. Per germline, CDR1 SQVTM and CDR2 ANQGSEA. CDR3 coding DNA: TGCAGCGTTGTAGGGGATGGCTACACCTTC. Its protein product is CSVVGDGYTF. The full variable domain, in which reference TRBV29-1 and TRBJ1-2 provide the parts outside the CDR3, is SAVISQKPSRDICQRGTSLTIQCQVDSQVTMMFWYRQQPGQSLTLIATANQGSEATYESGFVIDKFPISRPNLTFSTLTVSNMSPEDSSIYLCSVVGDGYTFGSGTRLTVV.

Here the CDR3 DNA reads TGCGCCAGCAATGGGGCGACAGGGGAGATGGAGACCCAGTACTTC. This codes for CASNGATGEMETQYF. This chain uses TRBV5-1 with TRBJ2-5; 8 nucleotides agree with TRBD1. V shed 6 bases and J 5 bases; nucleotides not matched to a gene: 12. CDR1 and CDR2 (germline): SGHRS, YFSETQ. This CDR3 contains 15 residues.

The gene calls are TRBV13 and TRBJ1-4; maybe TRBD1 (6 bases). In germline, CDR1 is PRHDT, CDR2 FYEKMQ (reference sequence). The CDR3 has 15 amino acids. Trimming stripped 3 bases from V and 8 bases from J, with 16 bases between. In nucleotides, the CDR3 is TGTGCCAGCAGCTTCTCCAGCAGGGGTGGGGAAAAACTGTTTTTT. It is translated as CASSFSSRGGEKLFF.

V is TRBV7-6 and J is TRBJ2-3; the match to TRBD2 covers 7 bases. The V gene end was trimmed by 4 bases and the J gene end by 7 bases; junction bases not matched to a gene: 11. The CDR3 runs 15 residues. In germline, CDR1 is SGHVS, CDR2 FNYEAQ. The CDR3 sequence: CASSSSSGPTNTQYF. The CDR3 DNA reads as TGTGCCAGCAGCTCCTCTAGCGGACCCACGAATACGCAGTATTTT.

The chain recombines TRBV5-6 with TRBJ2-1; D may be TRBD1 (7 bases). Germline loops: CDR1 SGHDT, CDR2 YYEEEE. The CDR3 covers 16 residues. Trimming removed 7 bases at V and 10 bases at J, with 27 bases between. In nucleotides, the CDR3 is TGTGCCAGCCGATCCCGGCGGGACAGCGCCCGGGGAGAGCAGTTCTTC. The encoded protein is CASRSRRDSARGEQFF.

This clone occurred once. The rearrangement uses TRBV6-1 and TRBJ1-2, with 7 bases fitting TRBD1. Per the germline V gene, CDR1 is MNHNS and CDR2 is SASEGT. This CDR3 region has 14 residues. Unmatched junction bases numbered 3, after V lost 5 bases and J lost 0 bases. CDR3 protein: CASSPDRANYGYTF. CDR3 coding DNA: TGTGCCAGCAGTCCCGACAGGGCTAACTATGGCTACACCTTC.

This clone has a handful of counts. DNA of the CDR3: TGTGCCAGCAGTGACTCGGACAGGGAGGATACAGATACGCAGTATTTT. Residues: CASSDSDREDTDTQYF. The rearrangement joins TRBV25-1 to TRBJ2-3; 8 bases align to TRBD1. The V gene's germline CDR1 is MGHDK and CDR2 SYGVNS. CDR3 size: 16 residues. V shed 3 bases and J 3 bases; nucleotides not matched to a gene: 8.

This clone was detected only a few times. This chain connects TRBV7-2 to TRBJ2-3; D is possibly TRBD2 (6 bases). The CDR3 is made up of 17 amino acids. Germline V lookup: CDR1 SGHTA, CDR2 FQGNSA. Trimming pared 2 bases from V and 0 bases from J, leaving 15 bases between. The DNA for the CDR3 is TGTGCCAGCAGCTTACAGTCCGGGGGTTGGAGCACAGATACGCAGTATTTT. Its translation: CASSLQSGGWSTDTQYF.

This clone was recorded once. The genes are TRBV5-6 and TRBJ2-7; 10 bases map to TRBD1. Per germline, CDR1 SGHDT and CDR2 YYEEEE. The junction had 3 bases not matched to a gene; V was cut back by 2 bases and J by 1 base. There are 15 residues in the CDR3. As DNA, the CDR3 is TGTGCCAGCAGCTTTGGGACAGGGGCTTCCTACGAGCAGTACTTC. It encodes CASSFGTGASYEQYF. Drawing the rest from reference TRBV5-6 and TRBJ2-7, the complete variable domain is DAGVTQSPTHLIKTRGQQVTLRCSPKSGHDTVSWYQQALGQGPQFIFQYYEEEERQRGNFPDRFSGHQFPNYSSELNVNALLLGDSALYLCASSFGTGASYEQYFGPGTRLTVT.

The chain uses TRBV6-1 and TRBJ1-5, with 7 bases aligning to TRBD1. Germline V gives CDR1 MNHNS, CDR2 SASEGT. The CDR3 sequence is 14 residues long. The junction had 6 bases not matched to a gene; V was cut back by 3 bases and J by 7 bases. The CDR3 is CASSDYRGHQPQHF. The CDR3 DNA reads TGTGCCAGCAGTGATTATAGGGGGCACCAGCCCCAGCATTTT.

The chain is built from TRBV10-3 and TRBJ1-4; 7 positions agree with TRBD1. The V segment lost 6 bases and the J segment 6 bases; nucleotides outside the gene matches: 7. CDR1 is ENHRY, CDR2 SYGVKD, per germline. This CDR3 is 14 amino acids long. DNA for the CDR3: TGTGCCATCAGGGACAGCCAGGGGGATGAAAAACTGTTTTTT. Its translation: CAIRDSQGDEKLFF.

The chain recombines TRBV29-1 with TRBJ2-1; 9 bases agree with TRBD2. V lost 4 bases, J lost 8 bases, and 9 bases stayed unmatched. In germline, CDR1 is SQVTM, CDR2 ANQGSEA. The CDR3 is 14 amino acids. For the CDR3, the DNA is TGCAGCGTTGGGCGGAGTAGCGGGAGCGATGAGCAGTTCTTC. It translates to CSVGRSSGSDEQFF.

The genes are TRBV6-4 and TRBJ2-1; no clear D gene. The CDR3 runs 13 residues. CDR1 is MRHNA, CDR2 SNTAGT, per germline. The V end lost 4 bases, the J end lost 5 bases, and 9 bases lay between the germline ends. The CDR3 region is CASSVDSNNEQFF. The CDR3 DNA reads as TGTGCCAGCAGTGTCGACTCTAACAATGAGCAGTTCTTC.

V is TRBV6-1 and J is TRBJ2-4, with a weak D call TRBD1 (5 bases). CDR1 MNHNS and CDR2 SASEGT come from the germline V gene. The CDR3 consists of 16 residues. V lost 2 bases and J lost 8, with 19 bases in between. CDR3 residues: CASSERQGLVRHIQYF. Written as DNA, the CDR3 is TGTGCCAGCAGTGAACGGCAGGGCTTGGTGCGGCACATTCAGTACTTC.

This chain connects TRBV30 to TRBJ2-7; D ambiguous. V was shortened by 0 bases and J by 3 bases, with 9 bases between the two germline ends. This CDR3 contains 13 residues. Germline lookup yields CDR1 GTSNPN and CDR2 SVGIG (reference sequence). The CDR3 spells CAWSVLVNYEQYF. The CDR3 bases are TGTGCCTGGAGTGTACTGGTGAACTACGAGCAGTACTTC. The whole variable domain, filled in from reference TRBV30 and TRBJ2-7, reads SQTIHQWPATLVQPVGSPLSLECTVEGTSNPNLYWYRQAAGRGLQLLFYSVGIGQISSEVPQNLSASRPQDRQFILSSKKLLLSDSGFYLCAWSVLVNYEQYFGPGTRLTVT.

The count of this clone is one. In DNA, the CDR3 is TGTGCCAGCAGCGTGACTAGCGGGAGTATAGCTGAGCAGTTCTTC. Encoded protein: CASSVTSGSIAEQFF. This chain joins TRBV9 and TRBJ2-1; 12 bases map to TRBD2. The CDR3 is 15 residues long. Germline CDR1 reads SGDLS; CDR2 reads YYNGEE. The J segment lost 9 bases and the V segment lost 2 bases, leaving 6 bases of the junction unmatched.

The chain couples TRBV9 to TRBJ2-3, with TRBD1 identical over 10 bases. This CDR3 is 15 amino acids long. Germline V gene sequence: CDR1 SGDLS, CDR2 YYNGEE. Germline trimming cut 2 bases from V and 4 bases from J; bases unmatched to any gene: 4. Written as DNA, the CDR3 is TGTGCCAGCAGCGTCCGGACAGGGGGTGCAGATACGCAGTATTTT. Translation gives CASSVRTGGADTQYF.

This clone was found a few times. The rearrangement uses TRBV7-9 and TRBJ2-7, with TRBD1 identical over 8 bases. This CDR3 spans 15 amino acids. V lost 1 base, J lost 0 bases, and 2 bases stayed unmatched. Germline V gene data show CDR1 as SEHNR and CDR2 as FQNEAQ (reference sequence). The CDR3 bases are TGTGCCAGCAGCTTAGGCGGACAGGGCTCCTACGAGCAGTACTTC. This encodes CASSLGGQGSYEQYF.

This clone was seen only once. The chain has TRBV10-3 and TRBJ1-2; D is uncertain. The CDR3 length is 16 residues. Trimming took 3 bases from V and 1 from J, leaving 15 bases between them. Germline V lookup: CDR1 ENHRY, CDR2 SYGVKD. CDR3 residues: CAISDPTGGYNYGYTF. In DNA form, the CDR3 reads TGTGCCATCAGTGACCCCACTGGAGGGTATAACTATGGCTACACCTTC.